A selection of T cell receptor beta chains follows, all from one sample in a study of cytomegalovirus exposure and HLA in healthy donors. The assay was immunoSEQ multiplex PCR, and TCRdb's table has in-frame clones only and misses some. The sample shows some 52,000 clones, and roughly an eighth sits with its ten largest clones. The sequenced sample consisted of PBMCs. The receptor source for this set is a woman aged 55-70 years in good health and CMV-seropositive. Both conserved end residues are part of each CDR3.

V: TRBV6-4
J: TRBJ1-6
CDR3: CASSDSQNSPLHF

V: TRBV4-3
J: TRBJ2-1
CDR3: CASSQENLDSYRGEQFF

V: TRBV11-3
J: TRBJ2-5
CDR3: CASSFGDYQETQYF

V: TRBV5-1
J: TRBJ2-7
CDR3: CASSAGTSGNEQYF

V: TRBV15
J: TRBJ1-3
CDR3: CATSRGTQGNTIYF

V: TRBV29-1
J: TRBJ1-1
CDR3: CSVGPATGNTEAFF

V: TRBV6-1
J: TRBJ1-2
CDR3: CASSEVEKYYGYTF

V: TRBV6-6
J: TRBJ2-5
CDR3: CASSSRNAETQYF

V: TRBV9
J: TRBJ2-3
CDR3: CASSATSGGVTDTQYF

V: TRBV27
J: TRBJ2-7
CDR3: CASSLKRGRDEQYF

V: TRBV18
J: TRBJ2-1
CDR3: CASSPGRYNEQFF

V: TRBV18
J: TRBJ1-6
CDR3: CASSLTGDRGNSPLHF

V: TRBV11-2
J: TRBJ1-2
CDR3: CASSETGALNYGYTF

V: TRBV5-4
J: TRBJ2-2
CDR3: CASSQDGGAANTGELFF

V: TRBV27
J: TRBJ1-1
CDR3: CASSPRRGTLMNTEAFF

V: TRBV18
J: TRBJ1-1
CDR3: CASSPWTGGIGTEAFF

V: TRBV18
J: TRBJ2-6
CDR3: CASAPGKPSGANVLTF

V: TRBV6-5
J: TRBJ1-4
CDR3: CASSSQTGAVEKLFF

V: TRBV4-1
J: TRBJ1-5
CDR3: CASSQDQTGGGQPQHF

V: TRBV5-6
J: TRBJ1-1
CDR3: CASSLSLRQGAEAFF

V: TRBV19
J: TRBJ1-2
CDR3: CASIPDSRDYGYTF

V: TRBV29-1
J: TRBJ1-3
CDR3: CSVRLSSGNTIYF

V: TRBV7-2
J: TRBJ1-1
CDR3: CASSLHTEAFF

V: TRBV5-6
J: TRBJ2-5
CDR3: CASSFVAGVQETQYF

V: TRBV6-5
J: TRBJ1-1
CDR3: CASRGAGDPEAFF

V: TRBV7-2
J: TRBJ2-3
CDR3: CASTRGVPDTQYF

V: TRBV4-3
J: TRBJ1-1
CDR3: CASSQPGVGTEAFF

V: TRBV10-3
J: TRBJ2-2
CDR3: CAIGGAGELFF

V: TRBV2
J: TRBJ1-5
CDR3: CASSEGGPGNQPQHF

V: TRBV12-5
J: TRBJ1-6
CDR3: CASGFTDNSPLHF

V: TRBV5-1
J: TRBJ1-1
CDR3: CASSLQGNTEAFF

V: TRBV6-5
J: TRBJ1-1
CDR3: CASSSGQYNTEAFF

V: TRBV2
J: TRBJ1-2
CDR3: CASSPRTGDHGYTF

V: TRBV4-3
J: TRBJ2-3
CDR3: CASSQALSGGTDTQYF

V: TRBV5-1
J: TRBJ2-5
CDR3: CASRTGEGTQYF

V: TRBV19
J: TRBJ1-2
CDR3: CASSSPTGSYGYTF

V: TRBV6-5
J: TRBJ2-1
CDR3: CASSYSYGTDLGEQFF

V: TRBV18
J: TRBJ2-7
CDR3: CASSPKTDAYEQYF

V: TRBV7-8
J: TRBJ1-2
CDR3: CASSTGLASYGYTF

V: TRBV6-4
J: TRBJ2-3
CDR3: CASSDGGGNTDTQYF

V: TRBV28
J: TRBJ2-2
CDR3: CASYEGGGTGELFF

V: TRBV15
J: TRBJ1-4
CDR3: CATSLGVNEKLFF

V: TRBV19
J: TRBJ2-2
CDR3: CASSLQGAANTGELFF

V: TRBV18
J: TRBJ2-7
CDR3: CASSPLAGPLDEQYF

V: TRBV5-1
J: TRBJ1-1
CDR3: CASSFTESTEAFF

V: TRBV2
J: TRBJ2-7
CDR3: CASRGRDRGVSYEQYF

V: TRBV18
J: TRBJ2-2
CDR3: CASSPVLLSNTGELFF

V: TRBV28
J: TRBJ1-6
CDR3: CASSPLGTGNSPLHF

V: TRBV2
J: TRBJ1-3
CDR3: CASSVGGAPGNTIYF